This TCR beta chain appears in the sequencing data of a study of cytomegalovirus exposure and HLA in healthy donors. It was with 60 Vbeta and 13 Jbeta primers that the PCR ran. The repertoire was sequenced with immunoSEQ multiplex PCR; TCRdb's copy has only in-frame clones and lacks some. Among some 200,000 clones listed, roughly 73% were seen once. Concerning this clone itself: The sample holds other DNA sequences that translate to the same CDR3.

Specimen: PBMCs. The origin of this receptor is a woman under 40 in good health and CMV-seronegative.

CDR3 DNA: TGTGCCAGCAACCTGGCTAGCGGGAGGCCACCGGACACCGGGGAGCTGTTTTTT. Residues: CASNLASGRPPDTGELFF. The rearrangement uses TRBV2 and TRBJ2-2; TRBD2 aligns across 11 bases. This CDR3 is built from 18 residues. J gave up 3 bases and V 7 bases, and 13 bases lay outside the gene matches. CDR1 and CDR2 (germline): SNHLY, FYNNEI.